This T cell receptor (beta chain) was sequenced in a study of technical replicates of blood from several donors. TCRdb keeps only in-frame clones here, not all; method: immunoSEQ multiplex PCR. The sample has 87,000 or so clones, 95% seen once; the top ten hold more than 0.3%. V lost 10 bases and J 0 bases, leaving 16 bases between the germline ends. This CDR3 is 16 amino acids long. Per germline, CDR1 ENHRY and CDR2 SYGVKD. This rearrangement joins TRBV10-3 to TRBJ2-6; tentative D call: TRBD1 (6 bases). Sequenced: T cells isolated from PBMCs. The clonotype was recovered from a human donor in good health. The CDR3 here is CATIQGKGSGANVLTF. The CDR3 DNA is TGTGCCACCATACAGGGTAAGGGCTCTGGGGCCAACGTCCTGACTTTC.